Reported below is one T cell receptor beta chain. In the original workflow: It was from reference gene primer amplification that nucleated cell counts were estimated. Some clones are missing from TCRdb's copy, which holds only in-frame ones; the method was immunoSEQ multiplex PCR. For V, J and clone size, that table is used; D and trimming come from the DNA. The profile shows about 360,000 clones, approximately 86% of them singletons. The data were taken from a study of blood T cell repertoires in COVID-19. Study details: Samples of COVID-19 (acute and convalescent) were obtained from the United States, Italy and Spain.

V was pared by 6 bases and J by 8 bases, with 16 bases between. The length of the CDR3 is 13 residues. The germline gives CDR1 LNHDA, CDR2 SQIVND (reference sequence). Sequencing was performed on peripheral blood. The V gene is TRBV19, the J gene TRBJ1-2, with D perhaps matching TRBD1 (5 bases). The TCR was taken from a woman aged 60-75 years with COVID-19, enrolled during active disease. The CDR3 region has the DNA TGTGCCAGTAGCATGGGGGGGGTGCCGGGCTACACCTTC. This codes for CASSMGGVPGYTF.